This is a list of T cell receptor beta chains from one sample in a study of shared clonotypes between healthy human individuals. The method was immunoSEQ multiplex PCR; TCRdb's version includes in-frame clones alone and lacks a portion of them. In the table there are roughly 2,000,000 clones, roughly 95% of which are singletons. The sample consisted of naive CD8+ T cells from PBMCs. These TCRs come from a man aged 18 to 30 in good health. Some clones in this sample may be carry-over from other donors' samples. Each CDR3 is given without its conserved first and last residue. Part of the rows lack a size; the others show once, few, many or a class for expanded clones.

TRBV11-2	NA	TRBJ2-5	ASSPGTGLETQY
TRBV27	NA	TRBJ1-5	ASSRGGGNQPQH
TRBV5-6	NA	TRBJ1-4	ASSDATNEKLF
TRBV9	NA	TRBJ2-7	ASSVASGRAPREQY
TRBV10-2	NA	TRBJ2-3	ASSVLWGTASTDTQY
TRBV27	once	TRBJ2-1	ASSLSGSYNEQF
TRBV27	NA	TRBJ2-1	ASSFSAGWDEQF
TRBV7-3	NA	TRBJ1-5	ASSFPLGLTQPQH
TRBV15	NA	TRBJ2-1	ATSRELGLAGGWNEQF
TRBV10-3	NA	TRBJ1-2	AISRHGVDYGYT
TRBV7-8	once	TRBJ2-1	ASSLAPEGVNEQF
TRBV14	NA	TRBJ2-3	ASSPEAFTDTQY
TRBV13	NA	TRBJ2-1	ASSPGPSYLGNEQF
TRBV5-1	NA	TRBJ2-7	ASSLRTLTYEQY
TRBV9	NA	TRBJ2-5	ASSVWGSPRETQY
TRBV18	NA	TRBJ1-4	ASSPGRFGTDSEKLF
TRBV7-9	NA	TRBJ2-7	ASSPSSGSSTYEQY
TRBV27	once	TRBJ1-2	ASSFVGAHGYT
TRBV6-1	NA	TRBJ2-1	ASSGRLNNEQF
TRBV7-9	NA	TRBJ2-1	ASSGLLGGGYNEQF
TRBV19	NA	TRBJ2-2	ASSIFPGELF
TRBV6-6	NA	TRBJ2-2	ASSWLADYNTGELF
TRBV6-5	NA	TRBJ2-1	ASSTGTSEQF
TRBV9	NA	TRBJ2-7	ASSVGGGGYEQY
TRBV5-1	NA	TRBJ2-7	ASSPGYEQY
TRBV5-6	NA	TRBJ1-5	ASSLAGAGRQPQH
TRBV27	NA	TRBJ2-7	ASSTLQGSEQY
TRBV29-1	NA	TRBJ2-7	SVGAGTSGFYEQY
TRBV9	NA	TRBJ2-5	ASAGGGSQETQY
TRBV28	NA	TRBJ2-4	ATNVGTELAKNIQY
TRBV7-9	NA	TRBJ1-5	ASSFGGLANQPQH
TRBV6-5	NA	TRBJ2-2	ASKPRTPTGELF
TRBV28	NA	TRBJ2-7	ASSPGTADDYEQY
TRBV19	NA	TRBJ2-1	ASSIGLLNEQF
TRBV27	NA	TRBJ2-2	ASSLITTGPGQTTGELF
TRBV29-1	NA	TRBJ2-5	SAPGQVPSETQY
TRBV9	NA	TRBJ2-7	ASSAGGPNSYEQY
TRBV10-3	NA	TRBJ2-2	AISDRTGPNTGELF
TRBV30	NA	TRBJ2-5	AWSRTSSLLWETQY
TRBV9	NA	TRBJ2-3	ASTRTGGTDTQY
TRBV19	NA	TRBJ2-5	ASSIIRDRAETQY